Sequencing of this TCR beta chain was carried out in a study of control samples from healthy donors and cancer patients. V lost 1 base, J lost 1 base, and 7 bases lay in between. The germline gives CDR1 LGHDT, CDR2 YNNKEL (reference sequence). The CDR3 runs 14 residues. Some clones are missing from TCRdb's copy, which holds only in-frame ones; the method was immunoSEQ multiplex PCR. This sample has roughly 69,000 clones; around 87% occur once, and the top ten carry 2% to 2.5%. The sample was PBMCs. V is TRBV3-1 (or the pseudogene TRBV3-2) and J is TRBJ1-1, with D perhaps TRBD1 (6 bases). This sequence was found in a woman in her fifties or sixties with head and neck cancer. CDR3 coding DNA: TGTGCCAGCAGCCAAGGACAGGCGAACACTGAAGCTTTCTTT. It codes for CASSQGQANTEAFF.